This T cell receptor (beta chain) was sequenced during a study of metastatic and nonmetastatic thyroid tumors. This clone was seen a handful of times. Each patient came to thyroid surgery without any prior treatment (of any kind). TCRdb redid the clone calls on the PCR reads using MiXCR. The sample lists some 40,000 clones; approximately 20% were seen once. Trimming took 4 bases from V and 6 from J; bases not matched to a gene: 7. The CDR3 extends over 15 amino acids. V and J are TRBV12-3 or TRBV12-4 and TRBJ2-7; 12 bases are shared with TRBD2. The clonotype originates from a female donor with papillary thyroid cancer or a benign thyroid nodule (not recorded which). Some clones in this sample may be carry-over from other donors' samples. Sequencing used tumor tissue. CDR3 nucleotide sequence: TGTGCCAGCAGTTCCATCCTAGCGGGAGGGCCCGAGCAGTACTTC. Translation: CASSSILAGGPEQYF.